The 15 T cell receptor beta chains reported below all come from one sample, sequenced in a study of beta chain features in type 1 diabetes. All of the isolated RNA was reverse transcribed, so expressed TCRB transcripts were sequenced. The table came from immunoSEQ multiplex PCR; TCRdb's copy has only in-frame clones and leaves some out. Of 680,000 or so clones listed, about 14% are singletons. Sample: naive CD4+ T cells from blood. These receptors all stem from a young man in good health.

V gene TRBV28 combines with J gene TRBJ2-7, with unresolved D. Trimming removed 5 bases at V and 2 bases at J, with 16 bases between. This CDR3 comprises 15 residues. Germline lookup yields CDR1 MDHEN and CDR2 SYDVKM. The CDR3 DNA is TGTGCCAGCAGTCTAGACACCCTTGGTGCCTACGAGCAGTACTTC. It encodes CASSLDTLGAYEQYF.

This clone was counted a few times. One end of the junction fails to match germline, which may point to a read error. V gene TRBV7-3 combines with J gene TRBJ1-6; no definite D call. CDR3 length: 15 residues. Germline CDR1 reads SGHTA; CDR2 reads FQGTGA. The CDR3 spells CASSAGGSYKSPLHF. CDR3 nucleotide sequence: TGTGCCAGCAGCGCGGGTGGATCCTATAAATCACCCCTCCACTTT.

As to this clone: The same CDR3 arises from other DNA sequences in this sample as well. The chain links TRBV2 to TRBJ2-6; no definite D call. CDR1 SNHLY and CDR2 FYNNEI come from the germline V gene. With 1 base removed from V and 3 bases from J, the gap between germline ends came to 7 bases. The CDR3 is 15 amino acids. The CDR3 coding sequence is TGTGCCAGCAGTGAAGAAGGGCGTGGGGCCAACGTCCTGACTTTC. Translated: CASSEEGRGANVLTF.

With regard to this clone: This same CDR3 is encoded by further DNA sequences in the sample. This CDR3 reads CASSSPPGEQYF. For the CDR3, the DNA is TGTGCCAGCAGCTCCCCCCCGGGTGAGCAGTACTTC. The gene calls are TRBV7-3 and TRBJ2-7; D is unresolved. The V gene's germline CDR1 is SGHTA and CDR2 FQGTGA. V dropped 4 bases and J dropped 7 bases, with 11 bases sitting between them. The CDR3 covers 12 residues.

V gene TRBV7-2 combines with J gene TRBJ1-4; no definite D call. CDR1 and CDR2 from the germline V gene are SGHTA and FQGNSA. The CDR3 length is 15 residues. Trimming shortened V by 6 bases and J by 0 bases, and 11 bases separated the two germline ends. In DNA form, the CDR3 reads TGTGCCAGCAGGCGTCCAGGAGCAACTAATGAAAAACTGTTTTTT. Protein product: CASRRPGATNEKLFF.

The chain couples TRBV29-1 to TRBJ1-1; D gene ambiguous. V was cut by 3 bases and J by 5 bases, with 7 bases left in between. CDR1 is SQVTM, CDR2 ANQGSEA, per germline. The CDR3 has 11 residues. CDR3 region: CSVEAKTEAFF. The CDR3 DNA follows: TGCAGCGTTGAGGCCAAGACTGAAGCTTTCTTT. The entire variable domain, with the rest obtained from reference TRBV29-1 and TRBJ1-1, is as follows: SAVISQKPSRDICQRGTSLTIQCQVDSQVTMMFWYRQQPGQSLTLIATANQGSEATYESGFVIDKFPISRPNLTFSTLTVSNMSPEDSSIYLCSVEAKTEAFFGQGTRLTVV.

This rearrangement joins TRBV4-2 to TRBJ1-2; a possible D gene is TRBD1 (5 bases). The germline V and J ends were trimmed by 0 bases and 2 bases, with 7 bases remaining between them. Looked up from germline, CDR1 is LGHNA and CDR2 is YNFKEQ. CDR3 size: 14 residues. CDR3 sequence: CASSQEPGNYGYTF. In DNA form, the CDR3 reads TGTGCCAGCAGCCAAGAACCAGGGAACTATGGCTACACCTTC.

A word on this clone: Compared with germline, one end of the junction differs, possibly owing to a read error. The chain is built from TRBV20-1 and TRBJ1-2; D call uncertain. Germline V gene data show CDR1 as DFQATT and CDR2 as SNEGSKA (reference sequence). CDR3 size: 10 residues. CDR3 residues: CSALPPWPSF. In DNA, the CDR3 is TGCAGTGCCCTTCCCCCCTGGCCCTCCTTC.

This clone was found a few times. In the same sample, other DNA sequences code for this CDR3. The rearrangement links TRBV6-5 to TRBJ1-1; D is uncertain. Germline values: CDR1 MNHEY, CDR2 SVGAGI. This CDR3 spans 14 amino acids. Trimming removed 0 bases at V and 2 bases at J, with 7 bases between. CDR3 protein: CASSYSAGNTEAFF. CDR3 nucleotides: TGTGCCAGCAGTTACTCGGCGGGAAACACTGAAGCTTTCTTT.

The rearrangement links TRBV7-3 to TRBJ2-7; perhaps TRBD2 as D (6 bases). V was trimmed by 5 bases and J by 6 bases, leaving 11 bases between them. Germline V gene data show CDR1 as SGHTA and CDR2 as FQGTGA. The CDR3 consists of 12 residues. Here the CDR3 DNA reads TGTGCCAGCAGCCTCGGAGGGTCCGAGCAGTACTTC. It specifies CASSLGGSEQYF.

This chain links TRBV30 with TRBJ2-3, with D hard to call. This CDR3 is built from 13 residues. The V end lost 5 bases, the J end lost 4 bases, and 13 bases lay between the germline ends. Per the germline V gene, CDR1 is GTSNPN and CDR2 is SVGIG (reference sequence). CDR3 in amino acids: CAWELGLPDTQYF. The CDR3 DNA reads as TGTGCCTGGGAACTTGGGCTTCCAGATACGCAGTATTTT. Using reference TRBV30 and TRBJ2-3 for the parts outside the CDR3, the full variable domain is SQTIHQWPATLVQPVGSPLSLECTVEGTSNPNLYWYRQAAGRGLQLLFYSVGIGQISSEVPQNLSASRPQDRQFILSSKKLLLSDSGFYLCAWELGLPDTQYFGPGTRLTVL.

The CDR3 nucleotides are TGTGCCTGGGGAACTGGCTCACCCCTCCACTTT. Translating gives CAWGTGSPLHF. The V and J genes are TRBV30 and TRBJ1-6; no definite D call. Germline CDR1 and CDR2: GTSNPN and SVGIG (reference sequence). Trimming shortened V by 5 bases and J by 10 bases, and 9 bases separated the two germline ends. The CDR3 extends over 11 amino acids.

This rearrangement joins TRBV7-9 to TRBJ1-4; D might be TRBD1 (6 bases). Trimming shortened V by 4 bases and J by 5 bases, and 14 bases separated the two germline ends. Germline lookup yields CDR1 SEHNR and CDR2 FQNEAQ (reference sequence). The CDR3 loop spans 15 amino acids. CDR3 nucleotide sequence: TGTGCCAGCAGCTCGTACAGGGCAGGGAATGAAAAACTGTTTTTT. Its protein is CASSSYRAGNEKLFF.

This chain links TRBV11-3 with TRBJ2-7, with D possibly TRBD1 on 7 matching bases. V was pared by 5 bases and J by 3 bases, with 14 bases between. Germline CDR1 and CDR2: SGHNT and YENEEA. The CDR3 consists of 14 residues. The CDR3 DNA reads TGTGCCAGCAGCCCACGACAGGGAGGCTACGAGCAGTACTTC. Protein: CASSPRQGGYEQYF. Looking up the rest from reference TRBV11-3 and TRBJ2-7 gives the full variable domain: EAGVVQSPRYKIIEKKQPVAFWCNPISGHNTLYWYLQNLGQGPELLIRYENEEAVDDSQLPKDRFSAERLKGVDSTLKIQPAELGDSAVYLCASSPRQGGYEQYFGPGTRLTVT.

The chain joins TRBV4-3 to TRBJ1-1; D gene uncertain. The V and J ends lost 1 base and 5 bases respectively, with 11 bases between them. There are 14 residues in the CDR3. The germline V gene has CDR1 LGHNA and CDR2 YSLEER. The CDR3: CASSQAQERTEAFF. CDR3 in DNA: TGCGCCAGCAGCCAAGCCCAGGAGAGGACTGAAGCTTTCTTT.